Listed here is a single TCR beta chain. Antigen unknown. The same CDR3 also results from other DNA sequences found in this sample. PCR used 60 Vbeta primers and 13 Jbeta primers. Clones were sequenced by immunoSEQ multiplex PCR, and TCRdb holds only the in-frame ones, with some missing. The table shows about 140,000 clones, with 75% to 90% occurring only once. These data originate in a study of cytomegalovirus exposure and HLA in healthy donors. General observations from the study: The likely origin of a cluster of highly shared sequence variants was a sequencing artifact.

The sequenced sample consisted of PBMCs. The receptor comes from a man in his forties or fifties in good health and CMV-seronegative.

The CDR3 sequence is CASSLVGQGSDTQYF. The CDR3 coding sequence is TGTGCCAGCAGCTTAGTGGGGCAGGGTAGCGATACGCAGTATTTT. This chain connects TRBV7-2 to TRBJ2-3, with D possibly being TRBD1 (5 bases). The length of the CDR3 is 15 residues. Germline values: CDR1 SGHTA, CDR2 FQGNSA. The ends were cut back, 1 base at V and 6 bases at J, with 14 bases in the middle.